This TCR beta chain was captured by sequencing in a study of beta chain features in type 1 diabetes (dated by TCRdb to 2016 to 2019). Regarding the study in general: No differences in mean age, gender distribution, total cell number or subset yield were found between patients and healthy donors. A total of roughly 98,000,000 sorted cells were examined across all samples, and RNA yield correlated strongly with the number of cells per subset. In the study, recently diagnosed type 1 diabetes patients and matched healthy donors were compared on the TCRB repertoires of their sorted circulating CD4+ T cell subsets. Whereas all 28 donors provided naive and central memory subsets, regulatory and stem cell-like memory subsets were isolated from just 8 patients and roughly eight healthy donors.

The entire isolated RNA was reverse transcribed using the High Capacity cDNA Reverse Transcription Kit, and thus expressed TCRB transcripts were sequenced. Stem cell-like memory T cell samples underwent survey-depth immunoSEQ sequencing, averaging approximately 920,000 total reads per sample. Sorted cells were lysed in RLT buffer and RNA was extracted with DNase-treated RNeasy Micro or Mini kits, depending on cell number. To prevent cross-contamination, each cell subset was processed individually, whereas patient and healthy donor samples were processed jointly. The immunoSEQ multiplex PCR was used to amplify TCRB sequences from cDNA, yielding 87-bp fragments that span the CDR3 region. Sequencing of the amplicons was performed on the Illumina HiSeq platform. Processing in the source paper ran as follows. PCR bias was computationally corrected using synthetic template baselines, reads within Hamming distance 2 were collapsed, and singletons that could not be merged were discarded. Reads were aligned against IMGT so that V, D and J genes, CDR3 length and insertions or deletions at six rearrangement sites could be assigned. Within each subset, clonotype counts were normalized to sorted cell number, and only after that were true diversity and Gini coefficients computed with the tcR R package. The overlap coefficient, calculated on TCRB nucleotide sequences, was used to measure repertoire sharing. TCRdb carries this immuneACCESS record with in-frame sequences only. Its versions omit some clonotypes, under half of them owing to an unresolved V gene in the studies checked, with the rest unexplained. From that table come the V and J calls and clone size; the DNA was used to work out D and trimming. The sample table holds approximately 16,000 clones, of which roughly two thirds were seen once. Together, the top ten hold 0.75% to 0.85% of the sample.

Worth noting for this clone: Its cognate antigen has yet to be identified. No much larger clone exists at a distance of one base, and base qualities are not known.

Including cysteine and phenylalanine, the CDR3 has 18 amino acids. Only the CDR3 region is kept as DNA, spanning 54 bases read in frame from base 1. The germline V gene sets CDR1 to SGHRS and CDR2 to YFSETQ. Compared with germline, V lacks 1 base and J lacks 5 bases; bases without a gene match: 11. From each donor, a single peripheral blood sample of approximately 0.11 L on average was drawn into heparinised tubes. Using a panel that included CD45RO, CCR7, CD25, CD127, CD95 and CD27, naive, central memory, regulatory and stem cell-like memory CD4+ T cells were sorted on a BD FACSAria II. Every sorted population had a purity above 95%. PBMCs were isolated right away by Lymphoprep density gradient centrifugation and were stained directly, without culture. So that batch effects would be minimized, each experiment stained and sorted samples in pairs, pairing one healthy donor with one patient. General conclusions and limits of the study: Because the HLA sub-analyses included only small numbers of individuals, any influence of HLA type on TCRB rearrangement was left unresolved. A moderate but significant shortening of TCRB CDR3 length was observed in type 1 diabetes patients in all four CD4+ subsets. Sequencing cDNA rather than genomic DNA could over-represent highly expressing activated cells, although activation and CD3 levels did not differ between groups. Patients with type 1 diabetes made fewer insertions and deleted more nucleotides at VDJ recombination sites, implying thymic rearrangement abnormalities. Shorter templates might be favored by PCR, yet because patient and control samples were amplified and corrected together, any such skew would affect both groups equally. Naive, central memory and regulatory TCRB repertoires appeared to be more similar among patients than among healthy donors.

The origin of this receptor is a man aged 30 to 39 with type 1 diabetes. The sequenced material came from stem cell memory CD4+ T cells from blood. The cell subset or site label for this specimen denotes: stem cell-like memory CD4+ T cells. The V and J genes are TRBV5-1 and TRBJ2-3; TRBD2 aligns with 12 central bases. The sequenced DNA: TGCGCCAGCAGCTTGCCCCAGACTAGCGGGGGACGGGGAGATACGCAGTATTTT. This encodes CASSLPQTSGGRGDTQYF. The variable domain in full, with residues beyond the CDR3 obtained from the reference TRBV5-1 and TRBJ2-3 genes, is KAGVTQTPRYLIKTRGQQVTLSCSPISGHRSVSWYQQTPGQGLQFLFEYFSETQRNKGNFPGRFSGRQFSNSRSEMNVSTLELGDSALYLCASSLPQTSGGRGDTQYFGPGTRLTVL.